The present T cell receptor beta chain was sequenced within a study of OX40 agonist ivuxolimab in advanced cancers. Study background: Participants could have had prior anti-PD-1, anti-PD-L1 or anti-CTLA-4 therapy, and around 43% had some. Study observations and caveats: At 0.1 to 3.0 mg/kg and by week 6, CD4+ and CD8+ T cells in the blood had expanded clonally.

With respect to this clone: The antigen remains unidentified.

The germline CDR1 and CDR2 sequences are SQVTM and ANQGSEA. CDR3 length: 12 amino acids. V shed 3 bases and J shed 1 base, with 5 bases lying between them. Generated by immunoSEQ multiplex PCR, the TCRdb table keeps only in-frame clones and is missing some. The sample gives 72,000 or so clones, 75% to 90% of which show up once; about an eighth is in the top ten. The sample was CD4+ or CD8+ T cells sorted from blood, taken in a trial of the OX40 agonist ivuxolimab. This receptor was taken from an adult with an advanced solid tumor such as melanoma, head and neck, liver or kidney cancer. The J gene is TRBJ2-3, the V gene TRBV29-1; D not certain. The CDR3 region has the DNA TGCAGCGTTGACAGCGGCACAGATACGCAGTATTTT. This translates into CSVDSGTDTQYF.